The 15 T cell receptor beta chains below were found in one sample sequenced in a study of blood T cell repertoires in COVID-19. Sequencing was performed with immunoSEQ multiplex PCR; in TCRdb, only in-frame clones are kept and a portion is missing. The sample shows more than 250,000 clones, 65% to 90% of them seen only once. Sequencing was performed on peripheral blood. Source of these receptors: a man aged 50 to 60 with active or convalescent COVID-19.

The rearrangement links TRBV4-3 to TRBJ2-2; 12 nucleotides agree with TRBD1. Trimming cost V 2 bases and J 7 bases; bases outside gene matches: 5. The CDR3 loop spans 16 amino acids. Per the germline V gene, CDR1 is LGHNA and CDR2 is YSLEER. The CDR3 nucleotides read TGCGCCAGCAGCCAAACCGGGACAGGGGGCTTCGGGGAGCTGTTTTTT. This gives the protein CASSQTGTGGFGELFF.

This clone was recorded at least ten times. The gene calls are TRBV2 and TRBJ1-5; TRBD1 is a possible D gene (6 bases). CDR1 and CDR2 from the germline V gene are SNHLY and FYNNEI. The CDR3 loop spans 15 amino acids. Between the trimmed V and J ends, which lost 1 base and 7 bases, there was a span of 14 bases. CDR3 in amino acids: CASSEGFGGAQPQHF. Here the CDR3 DNA reads TGTGCCAGCAGTGAAGGGTTTGGGGGGGCACAGCCCCAGCATTTT.

Comment on this clone: Its ends do not fully match the called genes, so a read error is possible. This chain connects TRBV5-5 to TRBJ2-3; a possible D gene is TRBD2 (5 bases). CDR3 length: 16 residues. Germline-derived CDR1 and CDR2 are SGHKS and YYEKEE (reference sequence). CDR3 sequence (DNA): TGTGCCAGCACCTTGACTAACCCACTGAGCACAGATACGCAGTATTTT. Protein: CASTLTNPLSTDTQYF. Full variable domain (missing parts from reference TRBV5-5 and TRBJ2-3): DAGVTQSPTHLIKTRGQQVTLRCSPISGHKSVSWYQQVLGQGPQFIFQYYEKEERGRGNFPDRFSARQFPNYSSELNVNALLLGDSALYLCASTLTNPLSTDTQYFGPGTRLTVL.

This rearrangement joins TRBV5-4 to TRBJ2-7, with 9 positions matching TRBD2. The CDR3 sequence is 17 residues long. Germline values: CDR1 SGHNT, CDR2 YYREEE (reference sequence). Trimming removed 3 bases from V and 3 bases from J; junction bases left unmatched: 13. The CDR3 is CASSSRGSGSTFYEQYF. Written as DNA, the CDR3 is TGTGCCAGCAGCTCCCGGGGTAGCGGGAGTACCTTCTACGAGCAGTACTTC.

CDR3 DNA: TGTGCCAGCTCACCTGGGGGGGAAGAGACCCAGTACTTC. Encoded protein: CASSPGGEETQYF. This chain links TRBV18 with TRBJ2-5; 7 nucleotides align to TRBD2. CDR1 is KGHSH and CDR2 is LQKENI in the germline V gene. This CDR3 region has 13 residues. V dropped 3 bases and J dropped 3; count of bases not matched to a gene: 1.

The chain joins TRBV12-5 to TRBJ2-1, with 11 bases fitting TRBD2. The ends lost 6 bases at V and 4 bases at J; junction bases unmatched: 5. There are 15 residues in the CDR3. CDR1 is LGHNT and CDR2 is FRNRAP in the germline V gene. The CDR3 protein is CASGIGTSGYNEQFF. Written as DNA, the CDR3 is TGTGCTAGTGGCATCGGGACTAGCGGATACAATGAGCAGTTCTTC.

The chain recombines TRBV9 with TRBJ2-1; 12 nucleotides line up with TRBD2. The germline CDR1 and CDR2 sequences are SGDLS and YYNGEE. The CDR3 runs to 16 residues. Germline trimming cut 0 bases from V and 7 bases from J; bases unmatched to any gene: 5. In DNA form, the CDR3 reads TGTGCCAGCAGCGTAGGAGCTAGCGGGAGGGGTAATGAGCAGTTCTTC. Its translation: CASSVGASGRGNEQFF. The full variable domain, rest sourced from reference TRBV9 and TRBJ2-1, is DSGVTQTPKHLITATGQRVTLRCSPRSGDLSVYWYQQSLDQGLQFLIQYYNGEERAKGNILERFSAQQFPDLHSELNLSSLELGDSALYFCASSVGASGRGNEQFFGPGTRLTVL.

This clone appeared once. V and J are TRBV24-1 and TRBJ2-5; D possibly corresponds to TRBD2 (7 bases). The CDR3 is 14 residues long. V was trimmed by 9 bases and J by 7 bases, leaving 20 bases between them. Germline V gives CDR1 KGHDR, CDR2 SFDVKD. DNA of the CDR3: TGTGCCACCGCGAGGGGGGGGCCTGAGGGGACCCAGTACTTC. Amino acids: CATARGGPEGTQYF.

This rearrangement joins TRBV4-1 to TRBJ2-7; 8 nucleotides align to TRBD2. CDR3 length: 16 residues. Germline CDR1 reads MGHRA; CDR2 reads YSYEKL. Germline trimming cut 1 base from V and 5 bases from J; bases unmatched to any gene: 10. DNA of the CDR3: TGCGCCAGCAGCCAAGGGTTGGGACTAGTCATCCACGAGCAGTACTTC. Translated: CASSQGLGLVIHEQYF.

The chain has TRBV6-5 and TRBJ1-5; D is unclear. The CDR3 is 15 amino acids. The germline V gene has CDR1 MNHEY and CDR2 SVGAGI. Trimming cost V 2 bases and J 2 bases, with 10 bases left between them. The CDR3 here is CASSYTSWRNQPQHF. The CDR3 bases are TGTGCCAGCAGTTACACCTCCTGGCGCAATCAGCCCCAGCATTTT.

The chain recombines TRBV4-1 with TRBJ2-1; 10 nucleotides agree with TRBD2. The CDR3 covers 18 residues. Germline V gene lookup returns CDR1 MGHRA and CDR2 YSYEKL. With 0 bases clipped from V and 5 bases from J, the junction kept 10 bases outside the gene matches. The CDR3 nucleotides read TGCGCCAGCAGCCAAGAGGCTAATAGCGGGAGGTACGACAATGAGCAGTTCTTC. It translates to CASSQEANSGRYDNEQFF.

The V call is TRBV28, the J call TRBJ1-4; possibly TRBD1 for D (5 bases). The CDR3 spans 17 residues. V lost 6 bases, J lost 0 bases, and 17 bases lay in between. Germline V lookup: CDR1 MDHEN, CDR2 SYDVKM. The DNA for the CDR3 is TGTGCCAGCAGACTTGACAGCGAGTTCGCAACTAATGAAAAACTGTTTTTT. It encodes CASRLDSEFATNEKLFF. Full variable domain (rest looked up from reference TRBV28 and TRBJ1-4): DVKVTQSSRYLVKRTGEKVFLECVQDMDHENMFWYRQDPGLGLRLIYFSYDVKMKEKGDIPEGYSVSREKKERFSLILESASTNQTSMYLCASRLDSEFATNEKLFFGSGTQLSVL.

The chain recombines TRBV9 with TRBJ1-2, with D unclear. Germline loops: CDR1 SGDLS, CDR2 YYNGEE. The CDR3 covers 14 residues. V was trimmed by 0 bases and J by 0 bases, leaving 6 bases between them. Written as DNA, the CDR3 is TGTGCCAGCAGCGTAGGTGTAGCTAACTATGGCTACACCTTC. Translated: CASSVGVANYGYTF.

V and J are TRBV3-1 (or the pseudogene TRBV3-2) and TRBJ2-7; no clear D gene. Trimming pared 5 bases from V and 8 bases from J, leaving 10 bases between. The CDR3 is made up of 11 amino acids. Per the germline V gene, CDR1 is LGHDT and CDR2 is YNNKEL (reference sequence). The CDR3 bases are TGTGCCAGCAGCTCACGGAGTAAGCAGTACTTC. Translated, it gives CASSSRSKQYF.

V and J are TRBV7-9 and TRBJ2-2; TRBD1 matches 8 bases. Germline assignment: CDR1 SEHNR and CDR2 FQNEAQ (reference sequence). CDR3 length: 15 amino acids. V lost 5 bases to trimming and J lost 7 bases; unmatched junction nucleotides: 9. The CDR3 spells CASSHQDRDHGELFF. The CDR3 bases are TGTGCCAGCAGCCACCAGGACAGGGATCACGGGGAGCTGTTTTTT.